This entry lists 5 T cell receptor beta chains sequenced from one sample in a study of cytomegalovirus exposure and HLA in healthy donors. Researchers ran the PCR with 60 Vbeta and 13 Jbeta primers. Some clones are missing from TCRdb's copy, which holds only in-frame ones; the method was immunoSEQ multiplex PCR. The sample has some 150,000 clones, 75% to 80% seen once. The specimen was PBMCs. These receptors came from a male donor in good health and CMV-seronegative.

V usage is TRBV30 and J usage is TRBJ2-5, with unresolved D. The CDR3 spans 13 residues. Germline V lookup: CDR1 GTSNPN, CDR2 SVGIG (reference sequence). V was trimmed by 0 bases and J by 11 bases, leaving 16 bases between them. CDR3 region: CAWSVISGVVQYF. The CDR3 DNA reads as TGTGCCTGGAGTGTAATCTCCGGAGTGGTGCAGTACTTC.

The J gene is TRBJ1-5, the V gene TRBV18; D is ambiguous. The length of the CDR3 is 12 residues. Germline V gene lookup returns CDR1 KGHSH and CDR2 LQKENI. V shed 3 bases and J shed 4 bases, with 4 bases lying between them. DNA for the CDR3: TGTGCCAGCTCACCGTATAATCAGCCCCAGCATTTT. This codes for CASSPYNQPQHF.

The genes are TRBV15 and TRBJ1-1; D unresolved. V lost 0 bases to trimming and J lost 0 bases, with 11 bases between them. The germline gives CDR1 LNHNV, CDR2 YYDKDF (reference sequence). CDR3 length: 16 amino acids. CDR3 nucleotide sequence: TGTGCCACCAGCAGAGAAGGTGGGCCCATGAACACTGAAGCTTTCTTT. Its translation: CATSREGGPMNTEAFF.

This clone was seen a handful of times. The CDR3 nucleotides read TGTGCCAGCAGCCCCGGGACTCTGAACACCGGGGAGCTGTTTTTT. This codes for CASSPGTLNTGELFF. The chain uses TRBV7-2 and TRBJ2-2; weak D call: TRBD2 (6 bases). The V and J ends lost 5 bases and 1 base respectively, with 11 bases between them. CDR1 and CDR2 from the germline V gene are SGHTA and FQGNSA. This CDR3 has 15 amino acids.

CDR3 sequence (DNA): TGTGCCGCCAGGCCCGGGACTGCTGGGAATGAAAAACTGTTTTTT. As protein: CAARPGTAGNEKLFF. The chain carries TRBV10-3 and TRBJ1-4, with D possibly TRBD1 on 5 matching bases. V shed 11 bases and J shed 5 bases, with 21 bases lying between them. This CDR3 region has 15 residues. Germline lookup yields CDR1 ENHRY and CDR2 SYGVKD.